The clone carrying this TCR beta chain came up many times. Its target is not known. Exclusions: uncontrolled infection, other autoimmune disease, pregnancy, lactation. Thyroid ultrasound, orbital computed tomography, clinical symptoms, and serum thyroxine and TRAb underpinned diagnoses. Fresh peripheral blood, 9.5 to 10 ml of it, supplied the PBMCs. This entry comes from a study of T cells in Graves' hyperthyroidism and ophthalmopathy. Germline trimming cut 3 bases from V and 4 bases from J; bases unmatched to any gene: 14. CDR1 and CDR2 from the germline V gene are DFQATT and SNEGSKA (reference sequence). CDR3 length: 16 residues. TCR beta CDR3 regions were amplified from RNA transcripts. First-round RT-PCR targeting the TCR CDR3 was performed with the HTBI primer set. TCRdb reprocessed the multiplex PCR reads via MiXCR and lists one record per CDR3 protein. The sample carries fewer than 750,000 distinct CDR3 sequences, roughly 14% recorded once.

General observations from the study: Separation of ophthalmopathy from stable hyperthyroidism was achieved by a 13 V-J model.

Sequenced: blood. The sequence derives from a woman aged 40 to 50 with Graves' ophthalmopathy. The chain joins TRBV20-1 to TRBJ2-7; TRBD2 matches at 8 bases. In DNA form, the CDR3 reads TGCAGTGCTAGTCAATCCGTGACGAGCGGGGGATACGAGCAGTACTTC. Translating gives CSASQSVTSGGYEQYF.